The clone carrying this T cell receptor beta chain was detected once. The antigen is not known. The repertoire was sequenced with immunoSEQ multiplex PCR; TCRdb's copy has only in-frame clones and lacks some. The profile shows 85,000 to 90,000 clones, roughly 88% of them singletons. The data are from a study of T cell responses to AZD1222 COVID-19 vaccine. Study-wide results and limits: White British donors predominated, females outnumbered males, and clonal diversity was possibly underestimated. Repertoires were collected only later (after the peak T cell response had occurred).

There are 14 residues in the CDR3. V shed 3 bases and J 8 bases; nucleotides not matched to a gene: 5. In germline, CDR1 is KGHDR, CDR2 SFDVKD. This chain joins TRBV24-1 and TRBJ2-1, with 8 positions matching TRBD2. The receptor's source is an adult in good health. Here the sequenced sample was peripheral blood, taken on day 0 of AZD1222 vaccination. The CDR3 DNA reads TGTGCCACCAGTGATCGGACTAGCCGCGATGAGCAGTTCTTC. It codes for CATSDRTSRDEQFF.